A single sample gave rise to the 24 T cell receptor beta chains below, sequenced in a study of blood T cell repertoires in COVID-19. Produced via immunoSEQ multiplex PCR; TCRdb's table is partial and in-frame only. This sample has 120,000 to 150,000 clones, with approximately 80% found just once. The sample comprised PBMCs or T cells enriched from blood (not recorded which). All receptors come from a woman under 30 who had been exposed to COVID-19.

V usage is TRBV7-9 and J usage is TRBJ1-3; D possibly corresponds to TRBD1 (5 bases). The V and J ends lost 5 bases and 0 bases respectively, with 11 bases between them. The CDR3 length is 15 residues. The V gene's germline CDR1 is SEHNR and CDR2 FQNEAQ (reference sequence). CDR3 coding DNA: TGTGCCAGCAGCCCCACAGGTGCCTCTGGAAACACCATATATTTT. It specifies CASSPTGASGNTIYF. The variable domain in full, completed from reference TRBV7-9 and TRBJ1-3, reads DTGVSQNPRHKITKRGQNVTFRCDPISEHNRLYWYRQTLGQGPEFLTYFQNEAQLEKSRLLSDRFSAERPKGSFSTLEIQRTEQGDSAMYLCASSPTGASGNTIYFGEGSWLTVV.

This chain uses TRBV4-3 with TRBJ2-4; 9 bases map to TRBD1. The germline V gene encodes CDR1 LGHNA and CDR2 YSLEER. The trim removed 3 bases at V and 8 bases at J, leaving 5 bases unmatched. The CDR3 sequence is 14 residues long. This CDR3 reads CASSHWDRAYIQYF. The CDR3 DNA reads TGCGCCAGCAGCCACTGGGACAGGGCATACATTCAGTACTTC.

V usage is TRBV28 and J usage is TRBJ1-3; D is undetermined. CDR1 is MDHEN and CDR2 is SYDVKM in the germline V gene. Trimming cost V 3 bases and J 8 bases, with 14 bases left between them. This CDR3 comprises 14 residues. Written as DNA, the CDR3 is TGTGCCAGCAGTTTTGCCCGGGCGGGAGACACCATATATTTT. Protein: CASSFARAGDTIYF.

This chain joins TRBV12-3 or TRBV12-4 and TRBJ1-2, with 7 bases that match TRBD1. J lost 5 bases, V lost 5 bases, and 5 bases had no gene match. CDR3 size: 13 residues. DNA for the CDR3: TGTGCCAGCAGTGTGGGACAGATATATGGCTACACCTTC. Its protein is CASSVGQIYGYTF.

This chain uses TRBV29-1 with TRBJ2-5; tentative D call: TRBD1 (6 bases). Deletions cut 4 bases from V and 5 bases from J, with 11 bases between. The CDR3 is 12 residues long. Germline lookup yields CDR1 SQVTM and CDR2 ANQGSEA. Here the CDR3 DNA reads TGCAGCGTTGTGGAGCAGGGGGAGACCCAGTACTTC. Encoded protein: CSVVEQGETQYF.

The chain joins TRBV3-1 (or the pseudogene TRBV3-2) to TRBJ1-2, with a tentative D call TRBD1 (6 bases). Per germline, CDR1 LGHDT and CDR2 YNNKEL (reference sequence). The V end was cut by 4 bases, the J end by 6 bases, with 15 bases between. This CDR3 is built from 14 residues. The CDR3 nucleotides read TGTGCCAGCAGCCTGAGGGGGGGCGCGGATGGCTACACCTTC. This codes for CASSLRGGADGYTF.

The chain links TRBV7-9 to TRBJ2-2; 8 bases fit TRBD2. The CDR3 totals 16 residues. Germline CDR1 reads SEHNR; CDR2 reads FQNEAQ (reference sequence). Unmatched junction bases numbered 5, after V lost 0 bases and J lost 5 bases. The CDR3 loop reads CASSLAPGRATGELFF. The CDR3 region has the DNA TGTGCCAGCAGCTTAGCGCCCGGGAGGGCGACCGGGGAGCTGTTTTTT.

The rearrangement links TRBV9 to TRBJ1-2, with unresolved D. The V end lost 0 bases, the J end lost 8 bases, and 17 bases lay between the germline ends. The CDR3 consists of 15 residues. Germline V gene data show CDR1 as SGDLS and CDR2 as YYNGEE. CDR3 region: CASSVAPSADWGYTF. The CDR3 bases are TGTGCCAGCAGCGTAGCGCCCAGCGCCGATTGGGGCTACACCTTC.

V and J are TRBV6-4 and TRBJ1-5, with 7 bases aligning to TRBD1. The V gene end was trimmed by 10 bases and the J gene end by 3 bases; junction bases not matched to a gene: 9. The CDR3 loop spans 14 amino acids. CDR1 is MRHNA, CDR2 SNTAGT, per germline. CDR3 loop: CATPPGQHNQPQHF. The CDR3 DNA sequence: TGTGCCACCCCCCCGGGACAGCACAATCAGCCCCAGCATTTT.

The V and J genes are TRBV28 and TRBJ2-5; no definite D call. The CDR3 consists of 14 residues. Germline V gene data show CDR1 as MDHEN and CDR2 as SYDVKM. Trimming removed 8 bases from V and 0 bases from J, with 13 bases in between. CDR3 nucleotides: TGTGCCAGCTCCCAGGCAGGTTACCAAGAGACCCAGTACTTC. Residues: CASSQAGYQETQYF.

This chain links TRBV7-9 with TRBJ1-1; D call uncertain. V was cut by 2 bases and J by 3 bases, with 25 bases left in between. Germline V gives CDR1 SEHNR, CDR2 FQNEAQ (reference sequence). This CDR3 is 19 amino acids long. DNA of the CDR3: TGTGCCAGCAGCTTAATTCACCCGATCGGGGTTCTTAGGGACACTGAAGCTTTCTTT. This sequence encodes CASSLIHPIGVLRDTEAFF.

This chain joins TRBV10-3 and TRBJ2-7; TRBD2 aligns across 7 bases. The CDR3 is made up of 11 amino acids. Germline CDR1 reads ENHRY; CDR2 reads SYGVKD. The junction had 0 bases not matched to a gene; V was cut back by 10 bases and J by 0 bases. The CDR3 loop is CASGSSYEQYF. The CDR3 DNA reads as TGTGCCAGCGGGAGCTCCTACGAGCAGTACTTC.

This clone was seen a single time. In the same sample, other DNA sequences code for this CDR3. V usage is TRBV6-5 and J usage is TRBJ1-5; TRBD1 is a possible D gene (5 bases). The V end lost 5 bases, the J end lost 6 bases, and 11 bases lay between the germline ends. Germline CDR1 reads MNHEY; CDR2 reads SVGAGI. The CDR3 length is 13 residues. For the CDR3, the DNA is TGTGCCAGCAGTCTGCAGGGAGGTCAGCCCCAGCATTTT. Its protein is CASSLQGGQPQHF.

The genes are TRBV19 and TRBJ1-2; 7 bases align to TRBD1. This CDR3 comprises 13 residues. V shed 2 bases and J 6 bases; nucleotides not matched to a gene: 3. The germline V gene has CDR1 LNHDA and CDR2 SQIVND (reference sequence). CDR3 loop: CASSIKGGHGYTF. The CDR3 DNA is TGTGCCAGTAGTATAAAAGGGGGCCATGGCTACACCTTC.

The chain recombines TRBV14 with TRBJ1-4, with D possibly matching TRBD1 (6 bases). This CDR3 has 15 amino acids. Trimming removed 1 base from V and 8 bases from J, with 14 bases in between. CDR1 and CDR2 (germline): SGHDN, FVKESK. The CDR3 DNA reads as TGTGCCAGCAGCCAAGTCAGGGGTGGTGGAGAAAAACTGTTTTTT. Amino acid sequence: CASSQVRGGGEKLFF.

CDR3 coding DNA: TGTGCCAGCAGTCTGAGTAGCGGGAGTAGGGAGACCCAGTACTTC. Its translation: CASSLSSGSRETQYF. This chain connects TRBV6-5 to TRBJ2-5, with TRBD2 matching 9 bases. V trimming: 5 bases; J trimming: 5 bases; junction bases outside the gene matches: 9. The CDR3 has 15 amino acids. The germline V gene encodes CDR1 MNHEY and CDR2 SVGAGI.

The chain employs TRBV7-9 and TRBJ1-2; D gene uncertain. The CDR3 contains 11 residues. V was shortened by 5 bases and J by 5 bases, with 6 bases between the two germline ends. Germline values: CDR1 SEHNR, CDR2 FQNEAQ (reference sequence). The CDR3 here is CASSDTYGYTF. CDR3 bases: TGTGCCAGCAGCGATACTTATGGCTACACCTTC.

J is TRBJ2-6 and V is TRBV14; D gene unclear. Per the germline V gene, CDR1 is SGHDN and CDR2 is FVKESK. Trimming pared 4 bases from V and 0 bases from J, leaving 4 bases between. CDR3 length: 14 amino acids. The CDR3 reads CASSRSSGANVLTF. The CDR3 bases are TGTGCCAGCAGCCGGAGCTCTGGGGCCAACGTCCTGACTTTC.

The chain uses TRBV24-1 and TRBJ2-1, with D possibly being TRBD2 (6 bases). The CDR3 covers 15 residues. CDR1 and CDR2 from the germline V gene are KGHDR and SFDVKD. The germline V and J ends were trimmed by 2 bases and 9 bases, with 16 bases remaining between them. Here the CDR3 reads CATSDSGTLSGEQFF. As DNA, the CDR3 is TGTGCCACCAGTGATTCCGGGACTCTAAGCGGTGAGCAGTTCTTC.

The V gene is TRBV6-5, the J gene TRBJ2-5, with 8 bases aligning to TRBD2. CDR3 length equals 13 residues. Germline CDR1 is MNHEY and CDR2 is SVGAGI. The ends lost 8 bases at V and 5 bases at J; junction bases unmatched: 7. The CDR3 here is CASSRQREETQYF. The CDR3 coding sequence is TGTGCCAGCTCACGACAGCGGGAGGAGACCCAGTACTTC.

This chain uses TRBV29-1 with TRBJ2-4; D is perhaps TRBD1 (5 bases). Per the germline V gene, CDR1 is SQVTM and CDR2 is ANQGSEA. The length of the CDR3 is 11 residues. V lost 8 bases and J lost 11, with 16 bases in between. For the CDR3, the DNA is TGCAGCTTCCAAGACAGCAACCTTCAGTACTTC. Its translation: CSFQDSNLQYF.

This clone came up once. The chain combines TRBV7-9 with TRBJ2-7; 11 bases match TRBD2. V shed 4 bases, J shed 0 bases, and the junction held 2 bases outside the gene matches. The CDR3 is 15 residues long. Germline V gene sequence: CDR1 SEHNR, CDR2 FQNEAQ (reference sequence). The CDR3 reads CASSSSGRPSYEQYF. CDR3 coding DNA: TGTGCCAGCAGCTCTAGCGGGAGGCCCTCCTACGAGCAGTACTTC.

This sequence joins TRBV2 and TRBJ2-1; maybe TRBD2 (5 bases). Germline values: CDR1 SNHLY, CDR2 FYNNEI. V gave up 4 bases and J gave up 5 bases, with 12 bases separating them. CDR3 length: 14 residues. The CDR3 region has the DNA TGTGCCAGCAGTGTTGATAGTAGCGACAATGAGCAGTTCTTC. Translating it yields CASSVDSSDNEQFF. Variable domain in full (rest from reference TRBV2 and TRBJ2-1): EPEVTQTPSHQVTQMGQEVILRCVPISNHLYFYWYRQILGQKVEFLVSFYNNEISEKSEIFDDQFSVERPDGSNFTLKIRSTKLEDSAMYFCASSVDSSDNEQFFGPGTRLTVL.

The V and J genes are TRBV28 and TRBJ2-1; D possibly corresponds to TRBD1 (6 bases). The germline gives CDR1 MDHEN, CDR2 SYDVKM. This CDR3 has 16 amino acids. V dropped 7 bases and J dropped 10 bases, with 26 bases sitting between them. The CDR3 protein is CASTLLGAGRVREQFF. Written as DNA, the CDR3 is TGTGCCAGCACCCTATTGGGGGCTGGACGGGTACGGGAGCAGTTCTTC.